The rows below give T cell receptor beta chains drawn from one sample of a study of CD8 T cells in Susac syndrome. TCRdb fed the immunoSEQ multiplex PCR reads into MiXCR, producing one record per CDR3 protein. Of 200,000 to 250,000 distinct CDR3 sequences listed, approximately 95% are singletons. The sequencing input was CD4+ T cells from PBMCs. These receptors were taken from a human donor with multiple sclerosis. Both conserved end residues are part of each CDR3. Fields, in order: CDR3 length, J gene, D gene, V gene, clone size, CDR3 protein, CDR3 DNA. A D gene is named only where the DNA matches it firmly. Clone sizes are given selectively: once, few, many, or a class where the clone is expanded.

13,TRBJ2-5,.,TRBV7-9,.,CAIIWGRAETQYF,TGTGCCATAATTTGGGGCAGGGCGGAGACCCAGTACTTC
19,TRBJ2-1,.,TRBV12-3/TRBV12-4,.,CASTPPISRGGLIGNEQFF,TGTGCCAGCACCCCGCCGATATCGAGGGGCGGGCTAATAGGTAATGAGCAGTTCTTC
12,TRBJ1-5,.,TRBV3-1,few,CASSQGDQPQHF,TGTGCCAGCAGCCAAGGGGATCAGCCCCAGCATTTT
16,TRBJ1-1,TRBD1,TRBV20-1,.,CSATGLGTGVNTEAFF,TGCAGTGCTACCGGGCTTGGGACAGGCGTGAACACTGAAGCTTTCTTT
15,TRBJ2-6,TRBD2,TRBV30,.,CAGRDYLSGANVLTF,TGTGCCGGACGGGACTATCTCTCTGGGGCCAACGTCCTGACTTTC
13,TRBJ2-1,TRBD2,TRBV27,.,CASRLAGGNEQFF,TGTGCCAGCAGGCTAGCGGGGGGAAATGAGCAGTTCTTC
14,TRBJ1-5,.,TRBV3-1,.,CASSQDGNDQPQHF,TGTGCCAGCAGCCAAGACGGTAACGATCAGCCCCAGCATTTT
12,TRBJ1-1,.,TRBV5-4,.,CASSFERGEAFF,TGTGCCAGCAGCTTTGAGAGAGGCGAAGCTTTCTTT
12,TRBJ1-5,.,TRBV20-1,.,CSAIRSNQPQHF,TGCAGTGCTATACGTAGCAATCAGCCCCAGCATTTT
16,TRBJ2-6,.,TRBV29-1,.,CSADRYQDSGANVLTF,TGCAGCGCGGATAGGTACCAGGACTCTGGGGCCAACGTCCTGACTTTC
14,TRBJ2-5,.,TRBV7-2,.,CASSPGLRQETQYF,TGTGCCAGCAGCCCGGGACTCCGGCAGGAGACCCAGTACTTC
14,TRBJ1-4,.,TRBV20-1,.,CSAPWGVYNEKLFF,TGCAGTGCTCCCTGGGGGGTCTATAATGAAAAACTGTTTTTT
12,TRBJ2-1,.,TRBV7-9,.,CASSRLYNEQFF,TGTGCCAGCAGTCGGCTCTACAATGAGCAGTTCTTC
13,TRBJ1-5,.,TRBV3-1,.,CASSWTDNQPQHF,TGTGCCAGCAGCTGGACAGATAATCAGCCCCAGCATTTT
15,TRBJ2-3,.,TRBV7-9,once,CASSLVLGTTDTQYF,TGTGCCAGCAGCTTAGTGTTGGGGACAACAGATACGCAGTATTTT
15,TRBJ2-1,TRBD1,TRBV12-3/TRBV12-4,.,CASSPGQGAFYEQFF,TGTGCCAGCAGCCCCGGACAGGGGGCCTTCTATGAGCAGTTCTTC
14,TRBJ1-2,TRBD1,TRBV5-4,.,CASTTQGEHYGYTF,TGTGCCAGCACTACTCAGGGGGAGCACTATGGCTACACCTTC
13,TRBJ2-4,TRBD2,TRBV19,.,CASTPREENIQYF,TGTGCCAGTACCCCTCGGGAGGAAAACATTCAGTACTTC
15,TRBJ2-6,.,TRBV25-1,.,CASSEQGPRANVLTF,TGTGCCAGCAGTGAACAGGGGCCGAGGGCCAACGTCCTGACTTTC
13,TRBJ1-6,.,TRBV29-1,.,CSGLASPNSPLHF,TGCAGCGGGTTGGCATCACCGAATTCACCCCTCCACTTT
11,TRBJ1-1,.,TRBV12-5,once,CATMGRTEAFF,TGTGCTACCATGGGGCGAACTGAAGCTTTCTTT
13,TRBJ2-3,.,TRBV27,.,CASSSIISDTQYF,TGTGCCAGCAGTTCCATTATATCGGATACGCAGTATTTT
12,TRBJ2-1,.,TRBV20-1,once,CSARDRNQEQFF,TGCAGTGCTAGAGATAGGAACCAAGAGCAGTTCTTC
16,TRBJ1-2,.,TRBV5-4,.,CASSLKPGGANYGYTF,TGTGCCAGCAGCTTGAAACCCGGCGGGGCTAACTATGGCTACACCTTC
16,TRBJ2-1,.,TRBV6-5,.,CASSYLTGLDYNEQFF,TGTGCCAGCAGTTACTTGACCGGACTGGATTACAATGAGCAGTTCTTC
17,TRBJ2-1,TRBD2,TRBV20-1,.,CSARDLNSSGGRDEQFF,TGCAGTGCTAGAGATCTAAACTCCAGCGGGGGCCGGGATGAGCAGTTCTTC
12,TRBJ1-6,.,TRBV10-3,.,CAISEVHPPLHF,TGTGCCATCAGTGAGGTACACCCACCCCTCCACTTT
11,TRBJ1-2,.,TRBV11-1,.,CASSFRNGYTF,TGTGCCAGCAGCTTCAGGAATGGCTACACCTTC
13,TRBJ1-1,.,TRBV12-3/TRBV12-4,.,CASSSDRRFEAFF,TGTGCCAGCAGTTCTGACAGGAGGTTCGAAGCTTTCTTT
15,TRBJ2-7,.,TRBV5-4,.,CASSLSNVETYEQYF,TGTGCCAGCAGCTTGAGTAATGTAGAGACCTACGAGCAGTACTTC
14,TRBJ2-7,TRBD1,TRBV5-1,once,CASSFGTASYEQYF,TGCGCCAGCAGCTTTGGGACAGCCTCCTACGAGCAGTACTTC
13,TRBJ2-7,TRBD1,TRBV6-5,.,CASSSGQRYEQYF,TGTGCCAGCAGTTCGGGACAGAGATACGAGCAGTACTTC
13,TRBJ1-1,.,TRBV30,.,CAWTLTGRTEAFF,TGTGCCTGGACCCTGACAGGAAGGACTGAAGCTTTCTTT
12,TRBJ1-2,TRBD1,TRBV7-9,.,CASGPGGTAYTF,TGTGCCAGCGGACCAGGGGGCACCGCGTACACCTTC
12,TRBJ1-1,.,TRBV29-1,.,CSVSNWNTEAFF,TGCAGCGTTTCGAATTGGAACACTGAAGCTTTCTTT
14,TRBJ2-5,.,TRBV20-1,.,CSARGVRGGETQYF,TGCAGTGCTAGAGGGGTCCGGGGAGGAGAGACCCAGTACTTC